These T cell receptor beta chains were read from a single sample in a study of cytomegalovirus exposure and HLA in healthy donors. The data were produced by immunoSEQ multiplex PCR, yet TCRdb's version contains in-frame clones alone and is incomplete. The repertoire table contains tens of thousands of clones. Sequencing was done on a sample of PBMCs. The receptors derive from a woman aged 40 to 50 in good health and CMV-seronegative. CDR3s include the opening cysteine and the closing phenylalanine or tryptophan. Each record gives: J gene, CDR3 length, D gene, V gene, clone size, CDR3 DNA, CDR3 protein. A D gene is named only where the DNA matches it firmly. Clone sizes are given selectively: once, few, many, or a class where the clone is expanded.

J: TRBJ2-1
length: 15
D: TRBD2
V: TRBV7-2
size: -
DNA: TGTGCCAGCAGCGCGGGACTAGCGGGAGACGGGGAGCAGTTCTTC
CDR3: CASSAGLAGDGEQFF

J: TRBJ1-2
length: 12
D: -
V: TRBV29-1
size: -
DNA: TGCAGCGCCCGGGCGGGGGCGCGTGGCTACACCTTC
CDR3: CSARAGARGYTF

J: TRBJ2-3
length: 14
D: -
V: TRBV6-4
size: -
DNA: TGTGCCAGCAGCACCGGCAGGGGGGCAGATACGCAGTATTTT
CDR3: CASSTGRGADTQYF

J: TRBJ1-6
length: 15
D: -
V: TRBV5-1
size: -
DNA: TGCGCCAGCAGCTTGGGTTCCGGCGGAAATTCACCCCTCCACTTT
CDR3: CASSLGSGGNSPLHF

J: TRBJ1-1
length: 14
D: -
V: TRBV6-5
size: -
DNA: TGTGCCAGCAGTCCTACAGGGAGCGTATATGAAGCTTTCTTT
CDR3: CASSPTGSVYEAFF

J: TRBJ2-7
length: 20
D: TRBD2
V: TRBV18
size: -
DNA: TGTGCCAGCTCACCCGTCGGGAGGCCCGTATTTTACGAATCCCCCTCCGAGCAGTACTTC
CDR3: CASSPVGRPVFYESPSEQYF

J: TRBJ2-1
length: 13
D: -
V: TRBV5-1
size: -
DNA: TGCGCCAGCAGACAGGGCCCACGCAATGAGCAGTTCTTC
CDR3: CASRQGPRNEQFF

J: TRBJ2-1
length: 14
D: -
V: TRBV5-1
size: -
DNA: TGCGCCAGCAGCGCTGGGGGGGCCGGGAATGAGCAGTTCTTC
CDR3: CASSAGGAGNEQFF

J: TRBJ2-5
length: 14
D: -
V: TRBV19
size: -
DNA: TGTGCCAGTAGTATAGATTGGGGGGGCGAGACCCAGTACTTC
CDR3: CASSIDWGGETQYF

J: TRBJ1-1
length: 13
D: -
V: TRBV4-3
size: -
DNA: TGCGCCAGCAGCCAAGATACCAGCACTGAAGCTTTCTTT
CDR3: CASSQDTSTEAFF

J: TRBJ1-5
length: 17
D: -
V: TRBV19
size: -
DNA: TGTGCCAGTAGTATCGTAAGGGGGGGCGCACGCAATCAGCCCCAGCATTTT
CDR3: CASSIVRGGARNQPQHF

J: TRBJ2-1
length: 13
D: -
V: TRBV7-7
size: -
DNA: TGTGCTAGCAGCTTTGGAGTTTACAATGAGCAGTTCTTC
CDR3: CASSFGVYNEQFF

J: TRBJ2-3
length: 16
D: -
V: TRBV5-1
size: -
DNA: TGCGCCAGCAGCTTGGTACAGACCGTCAGCACAGATACGCAGTATTTT
CDR3: CASSLVQTVSTDTQYF

J: TRBJ1-6
length: 17
D: -
V: TRBV4-1
size: -
DNA: TGCGCCAGCAGCAACAACCGAAAAAGCTCCTATAATTCACCCCTCCACTTT
CDR3: CASSNNRKSSYNSPLHF

J: TRBJ1-2
length: 14
D: -
V: TRBV19
size: -
DNA: TGTGCCAGTCGACCTCATCAGGGGAACTATGGCTACACCTTC
CDR3: CASRPHQGNYGYTF

J: TRBJ2-6
length: 18
D: TRBD2
V: TRBV9
size: -
DNA: TGTGCCAGCAGACCCGGGGGGGGAGGAGCCTCTGGGGCCAACGTCCTGACTTTC
CDR3: CASRPGGGGASGANVLTF

J: TRBJ2-3
length: 13
D: -
V: TRBV29-1
size: -
DNA: TGCAGCGTTCGGGACTCGTACACAGATACGCAGTATTTT
CDR3: CSVRDSYTDTQYF

J: TRBJ2-7
length: 14
D: TRBD1
V: TRBV6-5
size: -
DNA: TGTGCCAGCAGCAGGGGGCTTAATGCCTACGAGCAGTACTTC
CDR3: CASSRGLNAYEQYF

J: TRBJ1-1
length: 14
D: -
V: TRBV7-3
size: -
DNA: TGTGCCAGCAGCCTTGGGGGGGAGAACACTGAAGCTTTCTTT
CDR3: CASSLGGENTEAFF

J: TRBJ1-1
length: 13
D: -
V: TRBV6-6
size: medium-sized
DNA: TGTGCCAGCAGTTACCCGGGGAACACTGAAGCTTTCTTT
CDR3: CASSYPGNTEAFF

J: TRBJ2-3
length: 13
D: -
V: TRBV29-1
size: -
DNA: TGCAGCGTTGAAATAGCGGACACAGATACGCAGTATTTT
CDR3: CSVEIADTDTQYF

J: TRBJ2-7
length: 14
D: TRBD1
V: TRBV18
size: -
DNA: TGTGCCAGCTCACCACTACAGGGGACCCACGAGCAGTACTTC
CDR3: CASSPLQGTHEQYF

J: TRBJ1-2
length: 13
D: -
V: TRBV19
size: -
DNA: TGTGCCAGTGGGCCGCCGCAGGGTCATGGCTACACCTTC
CDR3: CASGPPQGHGYTF

J: TRBJ1-5
length: 14
D: -
V: TRBV5-6
size: -
DNA: TGTGCCAGCAGCTTTGGCAGGGTTGCTCAGCCCCAGCATTTT
CDR3: CASSFGRVAQPQHF

J: TRBJ1-1
length: 13
D: -
V: TRBV5-6
size: -
DNA: TGTGCCAGCAGCCTAAGGTGGGCCCCTGAAGCTTTCTTT
CDR3: CASSLRWAPEAFF

J: TRBJ2-3
length: 15
D: TRBD2
V: TRBV27
size: -
DNA: TGTGCCAGCAGTTTATCGGGACTAGCGGGATTTAAGCAGTATTTT
CDR3: CASSLSGLAGFKQYF

J: TRBJ2-3
length: 15
D: -
V: TRBV5-1
size: -
DNA: TGCGCCAGCAGCTTGGATGCGGGCAGCACAGATACGCAGTATTTT
CDR3: CASSLDAGSTDTQYF

J: TRBJ2-7
length: 16
D: TRBD2
V: TRBV9
size: -
DNA: TGTGCCAGCAGCGTAGATGGTGGACTAGCTCCCTACGAGCAGTACTTC
CDR3: CASSVDGGLAPYEQYF

J: TRBJ1-3
length: 16
D: -
V: TRBV4-2
size: -
DNA: TGTGCCAGCAGCCAAGATGGGGCGTACTCTGGAAACACCATATATTTT
CDR3: CASSQDGAYSGNTIYF

J: TRBJ1-2
length: 15
D: -
V: TRBV5-5
size: -
DNA: TGTGCCAGCAGCCAAGACCGCGACAGGAGGTATGGCTACACCTTC
CDR3: CASSQDRDRRYGYTF

J: TRBJ2-6
length: 23
D: -
V: TRBV10-2
size: -
DNA: TGCGCCAGCAGTTACCGACCGGGAGAGGGACTCCTCCTAAGAACCTCTGGGGCCAACGTCCTGACTTTC
CDR3: CASSYRPGEGLLLRTSGANVLTF

J: TRBJ2-5
length: 13
D: TRBD1
V: TRBV28
size: -
DNA: TGTGCCAGCAGCCCGGGACAGGGGTTCACCCAGTACTTC
CDR3: CASSPGQGFTQYF

J: TRBJ2-7
length: 15
D: -
V: TRBV5-1
size: -
DNA: TGCGCCAGCAGCTTCGGGGAAAGGGTCGCCTACGAGCAGTACTTC
CDR3: CASSFGERVAYEQYF

J: TRBJ2-5
length: 16
D: TRBD1
V: TRBV19
size: -
DNA: TGTGCCAGTAGTATAGTTAGACAGGGCGCCGGGGAGACCCAGTACTTC
CDR3: CASSIVRQGAGETQYF

J: TRBJ2-7
length: 13
D: -
V: TRBV19
size: -
DNA: TGTGCCAGTAGTATAAGCCGATCCTACGAGCAGTACTTC
CDR3: CASSISRSYEQYF

J: TRBJ2-2
length: 14
D: TRBD2
V: TRBV5-1
size: -
DNA: TGCGCCAGCAGGGGGACTAGCGACACCGGGGAGCTGTTTTTT
CDR3: CASRGTSDTGELFF